Listed here are 22 T cell receptor beta chains from one sample, sequenced in a study of response to subunit inactivated influenza vaccine. Using its own MiXCR run on the RT-PCR reads, TCRdb lists one record per CDR3 protein. Of some 150,000 distinct CDR3 sequences in the sample, approximately 12% were seen once. A further study also used this sample, focusing on T cells expressing NK-cell markers. Turning to that study: Template switching by 5'RACE with UMIs generated the TCR beta cDNA.

This specimen was CD8+ T cells sorted from PBMCs, taken 11 to 12 days after vaccination. Receptors were obtained from a middle-aged man who received an inactivated influenza vaccine.

V and J are TRBV10-3 and TRBJ2-7; D perhaps matches TRBD2 (5 bases). The germline gives CDR1 ENHRY, CDR2 SYGVKD. CDR3 length: 15 residues. Trimming removed 10 bases from V and 2 bases from J, with 21 bases in between. The CDR3 loop is CATLSTGESTYEQYF. The CDR3 DNA reads as TGTGCCACCCTCTCAACCGGGGAAAGCACCTACGAGCAGTACTTC.

The CDR3 DNA reads as TGTGCCAGTAGACAGGGGGCGCGGGAGCAGTACTTC. Translating it yields CASRQGAREQYF. This sequence joins TRBV7-9 and TRBJ2-7, with TRBD1 identical over 10 bases. V was pared by 9 bases and J by 7 bases, with 6 bases of the junction left unmatched. Germline CDR1 is SEHNR and CDR2 is FQNEAQ (reference sequence). The CDR3 spans 12 residues.

This clonotype has a handful of counts. The chain is built from TRBV29-1 and TRBJ2-2, with D possibly TRBD2 on 5 matching bases. This CDR3 spans 14 amino acids. Germline loops: CDR1 SQVTM, CDR2 ANQGSEA. Trimming took 3 bases from V and 1 from J, leaving 9 bases between them. The DNA for the CDR3 is TGCAGCGTTGATGTAGGAGGGAACACCGGGGAGCTGTTTTTT. Protein product: CSVDVGGNTGELFF.

This clonotype showed up many times. The J gene is TRBJ2-3, the V gene TRBV4-1; D may be TRBD1 (5 bases). Germline CDR1 is MGHRA and CDR2 is YSYEKL. Trimming took off 0 bases at V and 4 bases at J, with 11 bases between the two ends. The CDR3 is 15 amino acids. The CDR3 here is CASSQDRRVADTQYF. The CDR3, as DNA: TGCGCCAGCAGCCAAGATCGCAGGGTGGCAGATACGCAGTATTTT.

This clonotype was observed at least ten times. This chain uses TRBV7-9 with TRBJ1-1, with 10 positions matching TRBD1. CDR1 is SEHNR, CDR2 FQNEAQ, per germline (reference sequence). The CDR3 loop spans 16 amino acids. V was clipped by 4 bases and J by 4 bases; unmatched bases: 9. For the CDR3, the DNA is TGTGCCAGCAGCTCACCGGGACAGGGGAGTCGCACTGAAGCTTTCTTT. It translates to CASSSPGQGSRTEAFF.

This clonotype was detected only a few times. The chain has TRBV7-8 and TRBJ2-3; 10 bases line up with TRBD2. The CDR3 loop spans 17 amino acids. Germline V gene sequence: CDR1 SGHVS, CDR2 FQNEAQ. After removal of 5 bases from V and 4 bases from J, the junction contained 12 bases not matched to a gene. The CDR3 sequence: CASSVVPSGGGPDTQYF. The CDR3 region has the DNA TGTGCCAGCAGCGTCGTACCTAGCGGGGGAGGTCCAGATACGCAGTATTTT.

This clonotype was counted between two and nine times. This chain joins TRBV4-3 and TRBJ2-7; 8 bases are a match to TRBD2. With V trimmed by 0 bases and J by 3 bases, 13 bases remained unmatched. The CDR3 runs to 18 residues. Germline assignment: CDR1 LGHNA and CDR2 YSLEER. CDR3 region: CASSQDRAGRVPFYEQYF. In nucleotides, the CDR3 is TGCGCCAGCAGCCAAGATCGGGCCGGGAGGGTACCCTTCTACGAGCAGTACTTC.

The chain joins TRBV12-3 or TRBV12-4 to TRBJ2-1; 7 bases match TRBD2. The CDR3 is 15 amino acids. V was pared by 5 bases and J by 4 bases, with 8 bases of the junction left unmatched. The CDR3 sequence: CASSPGGGPYNEQFF. CDR3 coding DNA: TGTGCCAGCAGTCCCGGCGGGGGACCTTACAATGAGCAGTTCTTC.

This clonotype was detected only a few times. The rearrangement uses TRBV3-1 and TRBJ2-1; 9 bases are shared with TRBD2. The J segment lost 9 bases and the V segment lost 0 bases, leaving 9 bases of the junction unmatched. This CDR3 has 16 residues. Germline CDR1 is LGHDT and CDR2 is YNNKEL (reference sequence). CDR3 amino acids: CASSQDSERGDLEQFF. Here the CDR3 DNA reads TGTGCCAGCAGCCAAGATAGCGAGCGGGGGGACCTTGAGCAGTTCTTC.

This clonotype was detected many times. The rearrangement links TRBV4-3 to TRBJ2-7; D not certain. Germline values: CDR1 LGHNA, CDR2 YSLEER. The CDR3 contains 16 residues. The V end lost 0 bases, the J end lost 5 bases, and 17 bases lay between the germline ends. CDR3 nucleotide sequence: TGCGCCAGCAGCCAAGAGGGGTGGGGTCCCCCCAACGAGCAGTACTTC. Its translation is CASSQEGWGPPNEQYF.

This clonotype has at least ten counts. J is TRBJ2-7 and V is TRBV29-1; D might be TRBD2 (6 bases). CDR1 SQVTM and CDR2 ANQGSEA come from the germline V gene. V was cut by 1 base and J by 3 bases, with 7 bases left in between. CDR3 length equals 12 residues. CDR3: CSVEAGDYEQYF. The CDR3 nucleotides are TGCAGCGTTGAAGCGGGAGACTACGAGCAGTACTTC.

The chain carries TRBV5-4 and TRBJ1-2, with D unresolved. CDR3 length equals 14 residues. Looked up from germline, CDR1 is SGHNT and CDR2 is YYREEE (reference sequence). The V and J ends lost 2 bases and 2 bases respectively, with 10 bases between them. The CDR3 sequence: CASSFKTLNYGYTF. DNA for the CDR3: TGTGCCAGCAGCTTCAAGACCTTGAACTATGGCTACACCTTC.

The chain recombines TRBV2 with TRBJ2-1; 13 bases are shared with TRBD2. Germline CDR1 SNHLY, CDR2 FYNNEI. The CDR3 covers 17 residues. V lost 4 bases, J lost 8 bases, and 11 bases stayed unmatched. CDR3 region: CASSGGPGTSGIYEQFF. CDR3 DNA sequence: TGTGCCAGCAGTGGGGGCCCCGGGACTAGCGGGATATATGAGCAGTTCTTC.

The V gene is TRBV5-6, the J gene TRBJ2-7; D unclear. The CDR3 consists of 11 residues. Trimming removed 6 bases from V and 4 bases from J, with 8 bases in between. Germline V gene data show CDR1 as SGHDT and CDR2 as YYEEEE. CDR3 in DNA: TGTGCCAGCACCTACGGGTACGAGCAGTACTTC. It translates to CASTYGYEQYF. Looking up the rest from reference TRBV5-6 and TRBJ2-7 gives the full variable domain: DAGVTQSPTHLIKTRGQQVTLRCSPKSGHDTVSWYQQALGQGPQFIFQYYEEEERQRGNFPDRFSGHQFPNYSSELNVNALLLGDSALYLCASTYGYEQYFGPGTRLTVT.

The table lists this clonotype with a few counts. The rearrangement uses TRBV29-1 and TRBJ2-5; 8 bases align to TRBD1. CDR1 SQVTM and CDR2 ANQGSEA come from the germline V gene. The CDR3 covers 15 residues. Trimming at V came to 3 bases and at J to 5 bases, leaving 11 bases not matched to a gene. CDR3 region: CSVELRTGSWETQYF. DNA of the CDR3: TGCAGCGTTGAGCTCAGGACAGGGTCTTGGGAGACCCAGTACTTC.

The V and J genes are TRBV6-1 and TRBJ2-7; TRBD2 matches 8 bases. The V gene's germline CDR1 is MNHNS and CDR2 SASEGT. The J segment lost 3 bases and the V segment lost 6 bases, leaving 10 bases of the junction unmatched. The CDR3 extends over 15 amino acids. The CDR3, as DNA: TGTGCCAGCAGCCCTGCCGGGGGGGCTGGCTACGAGCAGTACTTC. As protein: CASSPAGGAGYEQYF.

This clonotype showed up just a few times. The V and J genes are TRBV11-2 and TRBJ2-7; no definite D call. The CDR3 consists of 12 residues. CDR1 and CDR2 (germline): SGHAT, FQNNGV. V lost 1 base and J lost 4, with 5 bases in between. CDR3 protein: CASSLVHYEQYF. Written as DNA, the CDR3 is TGTGCCAGCAGCTTAGTGCATTACGAGCAGTACTTC.

The chain uses TRBV9 and TRBJ2-7; TRBD2 aligns across 14 bases. The CDR3 runs 17 residues. V gave up 3 bases and J gave up 4 bases; unmatched junction bases: 9. The germline V gene has CDR1 SGDLS and CDR2 YYNGEE. Here the CDR3 reads CASSAGLAGASAYEQYF. CDR3 nucleotides: TGTGCCAGCAGCGCGGGACTAGCGGGGGCCTCTGCTTACGAGCAGTACTTC.

This clonotype was counted between two and nine times. The rearrangement joins TRBV5-1 to TRBJ1-1; D is unclear. The germline V gene encodes CDR1 SGHRS and CDR2 YFSETQ. The ends were cut back, 0 bases at V and 6 bases at J, with 12 bases in the middle. This CDR3 spans 14 amino acids. The CDR3 sequence: CASSLDEGTAEAFF. In DNA, the CDR3 is TGCGCCAGCAGCTTGGATGAGGGAACCGCTGAAGCTTTCTTT. The entire variable domain, with the rest obtained from reference TRBV5-1 and TRBJ1-1, is as follows: KAGVTQTPRYLIKTRGQQVTLSCSPISGHRSVSWYQQTPGQGLQFLFEYFSETQRNKGNFPGRFSGRQFSNSRSEMNVSTLELGDSALYLCASSLDEGTAEAFFGQGTRLTVV.

This clonotype was seen only a few times. This rearrangement joins TRBV12-5 to TRBJ2-5, with unresolved D. The CDR3 extends over 12 amino acids. In germline, CDR1 is LGHNT, CDR2 FRNRAP. Trimming shortened V by 3 bases and J by 0 bases, and 2 bases separated the two germline ends. The CDR3 protein is CASGLDQETQYF. The CDR3 DNA sequence: TGTGCTAGTGGTTTAGACCAAGAGACCCAGTACTTC.

Many counts were recorded for this clonotype. V gene TRBV6-2 or TRBV6-3 combines with J gene TRBJ1-5; no firm D call. V gave up 0 bases and J gave up 3 bases, with 9 bases separating them. The V gene's germline CDR1 is MNHEY and CDR2 SVGEGT. The CDR3 runs to 15 residues. As DNA, the CDR3 is TGTGCCAGCAGTTACTCAGAGGGCTACAATCAGCCCCAGCATTTT. Residues: CASSYSEGYNQPQHF.

A note on this clonotype: A much more abundant neighbour one base away suggests this may be a read error. This CDR3 is CASSETGGSYNEQFF. CDR3 DNA sequence: TGTGCCAGCAGCGAGACAGGGGGCTCCTACAATGAGCAGTTCTTC. The rearrangement links TRBV6-2 or TRBV6-3 to TRBJ2-1; 9 nucleotides match TRBD1. CDR3 length: 15 residues. V lost 6 bases to trimming and J lost 0 bases; unmatched junction nucleotides: 3. Per the germline V gene, CDR1 is MNHEY and CDR2 is SVGEGT.